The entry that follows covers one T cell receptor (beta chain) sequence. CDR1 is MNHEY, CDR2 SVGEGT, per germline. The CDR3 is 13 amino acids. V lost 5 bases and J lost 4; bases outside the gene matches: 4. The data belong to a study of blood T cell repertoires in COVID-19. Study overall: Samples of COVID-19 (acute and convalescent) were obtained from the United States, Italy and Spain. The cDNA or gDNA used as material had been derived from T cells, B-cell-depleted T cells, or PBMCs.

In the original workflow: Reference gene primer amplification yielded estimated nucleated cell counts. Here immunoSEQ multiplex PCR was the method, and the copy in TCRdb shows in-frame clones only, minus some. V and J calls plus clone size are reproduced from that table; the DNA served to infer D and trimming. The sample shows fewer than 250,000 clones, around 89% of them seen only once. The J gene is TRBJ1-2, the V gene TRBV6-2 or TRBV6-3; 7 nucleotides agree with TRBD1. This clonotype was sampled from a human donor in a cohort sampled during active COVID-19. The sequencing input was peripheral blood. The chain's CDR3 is CASSRGQSYGYTF. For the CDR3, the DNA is TGTGCCAGCAGTCGGGGACAGAGCTATGGCTACACCTTC.